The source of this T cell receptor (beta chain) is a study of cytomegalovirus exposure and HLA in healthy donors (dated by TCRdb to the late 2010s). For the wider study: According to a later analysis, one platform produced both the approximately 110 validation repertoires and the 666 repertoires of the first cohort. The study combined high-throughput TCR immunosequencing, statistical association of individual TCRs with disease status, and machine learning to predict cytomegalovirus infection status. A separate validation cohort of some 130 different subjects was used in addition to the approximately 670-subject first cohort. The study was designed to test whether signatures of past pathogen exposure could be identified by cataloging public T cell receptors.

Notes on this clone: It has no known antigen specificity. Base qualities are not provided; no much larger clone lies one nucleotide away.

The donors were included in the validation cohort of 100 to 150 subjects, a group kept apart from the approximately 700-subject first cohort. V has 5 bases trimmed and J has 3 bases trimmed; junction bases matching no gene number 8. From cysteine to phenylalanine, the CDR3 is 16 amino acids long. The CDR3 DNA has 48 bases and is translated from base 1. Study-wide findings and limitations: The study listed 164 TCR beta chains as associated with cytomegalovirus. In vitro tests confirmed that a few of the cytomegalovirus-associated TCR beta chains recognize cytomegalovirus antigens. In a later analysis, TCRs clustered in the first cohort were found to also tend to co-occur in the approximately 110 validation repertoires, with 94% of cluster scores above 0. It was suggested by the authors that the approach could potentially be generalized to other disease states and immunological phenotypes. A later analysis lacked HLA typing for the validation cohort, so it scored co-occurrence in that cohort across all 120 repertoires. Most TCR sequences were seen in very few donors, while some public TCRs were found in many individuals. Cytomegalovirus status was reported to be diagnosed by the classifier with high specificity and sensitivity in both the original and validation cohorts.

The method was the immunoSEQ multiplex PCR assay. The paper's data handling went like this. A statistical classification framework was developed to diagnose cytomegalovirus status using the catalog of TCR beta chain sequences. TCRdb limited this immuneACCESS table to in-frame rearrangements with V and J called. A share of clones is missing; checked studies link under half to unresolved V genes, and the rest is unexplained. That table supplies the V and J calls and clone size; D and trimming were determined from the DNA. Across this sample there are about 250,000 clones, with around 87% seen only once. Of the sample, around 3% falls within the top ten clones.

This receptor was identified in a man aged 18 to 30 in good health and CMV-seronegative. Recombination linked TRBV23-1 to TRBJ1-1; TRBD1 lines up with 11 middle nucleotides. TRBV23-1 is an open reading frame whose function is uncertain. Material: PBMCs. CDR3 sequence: CASSRGDRGSYTEAFF. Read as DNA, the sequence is TGCGCCAGCAGTAGAGGGGACAGGGGGTCTTACACTGAAGCTTTCTTT.